This is a list of T cell receptor beta chains from one sample in a study of T cell repertoires in cytomegalovirus infection. No antigen has been assigned to these receptors. TCRdb passed the reads through MiXCR, listing each CDR3 protein once. The sample holds approximately 500,000 distinct CDR3 sequences, roughly a third seen once. Sample: cultured PBMCs, taken from culture after CMV antigen stimulation. These receptors originate from a human donor in good health (CMV status not recorded). Some clones in this sample may be carry-over from other donors' samples. The CDR3 runs from the conserved cysteine through the conserved F or W. D genes are given only for firm matches. The size entry is marked missing in some rows and otherwise reads once, few, many or a size class.

j_gene: TRBJ2-1; v_gene: TRBV4-1; d_gene: TRBD2; abundance: few; CDR3nt: TGCGCCAGCAGCCAAGAGGCAGCGGGAAACTTCAATGAGCAGTTCTTC; CDR3aa: CASSQEAAGNFNEQFF
j_gene: TRBJ1-5; v_gene: TRBV20-1; d_gene: -; abundance: few; CDR3nt: TGCAGTGCTAGGTTACAAGGATCCAATCAGCCCCAGCATTTT; CDR3aa: CSARLQGSNQPQHF
j_gene: TRBJ2-1; v_gene: TRBV6-2/TRBV6-3; d_gene: TRBD2; abundance: -; CDR3nt: TGTGCCAGCGGGGGACTAGCGGACTACAATGAGCAGTTCTTC; CDR3aa: CASGGLADYNEQFF
j_gene: TRBJ1-1; v_gene: TRBV20-1; d_gene: -; abundance: few; CDR3nt: TGCAGTGCTAGCAGGACAGACGACACTGAAGCTTTCTTT; CDR3aa: CSASRTDDTEAFF
j_gene: TRBJ2-7; v_gene: TRBV10-3; d_gene: TRBD2; abundance: few; CDR3nt: TGTGCCATCAGATCCGGACTAGCGGGAGACGAGCAGTACTTC; CDR3aa: CAIRSGLAGDEQYF
j_gene: TRBJ1-2; v_gene: TRBV10-3; d_gene: -; abundance: few; CDR3nt: TGTGCCATCAGTGAGTCTCCCGTTGGAGGGAAAGGGTATGGCTACACCTTC; CDR3aa: CAISESPVGGKGYGYTF
j_gene: TRBJ2-3; v_gene: TRBV7-8; d_gene: -; abundance: -; CDR3nt: TGTGCCAGCAGCTTATTAGGGAGTCCAGATACGCAGTATTTT; CDR3aa: CASSLLGSPDTQYF
j_gene: TRBJ2-3; v_gene: TRBV6-8; d_gene: -; abundance: -; CDR3nt: TGTGCCAGCACCCCGGGACACAGCACAGATACGCAGTATTTT; CDR3aa: CASTPGHSTDTQYF
j_gene: TRBJ1-1; v_gene: TRBV6-4; d_gene: -; abundance: -; CDR3nt: TGTGCCAGCAGCGGACAATTGGTTGTAAACACTGAAGCTTTCTTT; CDR3aa: CASSGQLVVNTEAFF
j_gene: TRBJ1-2; v_gene: TRBV11-2; d_gene: -; abundance: few; CDR3nt: TGTGCCAGCAGCAGAGTGGGGGGTGCTAACTATGGCTACACCTTC; CDR3aa: CASSRVGGANYGYTF
j_gene: TRBJ2-3; v_gene: TRBV7-8; d_gene: -; abundance: -; CDR3nt: TGTGCCAGCAGCTTAGGGGGCGCGGTTGGAAATACGCAGTATTTT; CDR3aa: CASSLGGAVGNTQYF
j_gene: TRBJ2-7; v_gene: TRBV28; d_gene: -; abundance: -; CDR3nt: TGTGCCAGCAGCCCCGTCCTAGCCCCAAACTCCTACGAGCAGTACTTC; CDR3aa: CASSPVLAPNSYEQYF
j_gene: TRBJ2-1; v_gene: TRBV7-2; d_gene: TRBD2; abundance: many; CDR3nt: TGTGCCAGCAGCTTACCGACCGGGACTAGGACCCACAATGAGCAGTTCTTC; CDR3aa: CASSLPTGTRTHNEQFF
j_gene: TRBJ2-7; v_gene: TRBV10-3; d_gene: TRBD1; abundance: -; CDR3nt: TGTGCCATCCGGGACAGGGGGCTAAAGCGTGGGACTACCTCCTACGAGCAGTACTTC; CDR3aa: CAIRDRGLKRGTTSYEQYF
j_gene: TRBJ1-1; v_gene: TRBV29-1; d_gene: -; abundance: -; CDR3nt: TGCAGCGTCCCCGGCAGAATGAACACTGAAGCTTTCTTT; CDR3aa: CSVPGRMNTEAFF
j_gene: TRBJ1-2; v_gene: TRBV19; d_gene: TRBD1; abundance: many; CDR3nt: TGTGCCAGTAGTACCGCGACAGGGACGGACTATGGCTACACCTTC; CDR3aa: CASSTATGTDYGYTF
j_gene: TRBJ1-1; v_gene: TRBV7-9; d_gene: -; abundance: few; CDR3nt: TGTGCCAGCAGCTTAACGGTGGGGTTAGGGAACACTGAAGCTTTCTTT; CDR3aa: CASSLTVGLGNTEAFF
j_gene: TRBJ2-1; v_gene: TRBV24-1; d_gene: TRBD2; abundance: -; CDR3nt: TGTGCCACCAGTGACGCGACTAGCGGCAATGAGCAGTTCTTC; CDR3aa: CATSDATSGNEQFF
j_gene: TRBJ2-1; v_gene: TRBV28; d_gene: TRBD2; abundance: -; CDR3nt: TGTGCCAGCAGGGCTAGCGGGAGAATCAGTAATGAGCAGTTCTTC; CDR3aa: CASRASGRISNEQFF
j_gene: TRBJ1-1; v_gene: TRBV7-3; d_gene: -; abundance: many; CDR3nt: TGTGCCAGCAGCTTGTCCTGGAACACTGAAGCTTTCTTT; CDR3aa: CASSLSWNTEAFF
j_gene: TRBJ2-3; v_gene: TRBV7-2; d_gene: -; abundance: many; CDR3nt: TGTGCCAGCAGCTTTGCGGGGAGCACAGATACGCAGTATTTT; CDR3aa: CASSFAGSTDTQYF
j_gene: TRBJ1-6; v_gene: TRBV12-3/TRBV12-4; d_gene: -; abundance: -; CDR3nt: TGTGCCAGCAGTTTAAGGCGGGGGGCAGGGTCACCCCTCCACTTT; CDR3aa: CASSLRRGAGSPLHF
j_gene: TRBJ1-3; v_gene: TRBV7-2; d_gene: -; abundance: -; CDR3nt: TGTGCCAGCAGCTTAGTGGCCAAAGGGTGGGGAAACACCATATATTTT; CDR3aa: CASSLVAKGWGNTIYF
j_gene: TRBJ2-5; v_gene: TRBV6-2/TRBV6-3; d_gene: TRBD1; abundance: few; CDR3nt: TGTGCCAGCGGTTACCATTTTGGGACAGGGATAGAAGAGACCCAGTACTTC; CDR3aa: CASGYHFGTGIEETQYF
j_gene: TRBJ2-5; v_gene: TRBV11-3; d_gene: TRBD2; abundance: -; CDR3nt: TGTGCCAGCAGCCCCTCCTCTAGCGGGAGAAATCAAGAGACCCAGTACTTC; CDR3aa: CASSPSSSGRNQETQYF
j_gene: TRBJ2-2; v_gene: TRBV10-3; d_gene: TRBD2; abundance: -; CDR3nt: TGTGCCATCACCAGCGGGACGAACACCGGGGAGCTGTTTTTT; CDR3aa: CAITSGTNTGELFF
j_gene: TRBJ2-1; v_gene: TRBV6-8; d_gene: TRBD2; abundance: -; CDR3nt: TGTGCCAGCAGTTACTCGAGGCTAGCGGGAGGTTATGAGCAGTTCTTC; CDR3aa: CASSYSRLAGGYEQFF
j_gene: TRBJ2-3; v_gene: TRBV7-9; d_gene: TRBD2; abundance: few; CDR3nt: TGTGCCAGCAGACGGGAGGGCCAATATACGCAGTATTTT; CDR3aa: CASRREGQYTQYF
j_gene: TRBJ2-7; v_gene: TRBV7-8; d_gene: TRBD2; abundance: few; CDR3nt: TGTGCCAGCAGCTTAAGGTCTAGCGGGAGTGTGGGGACCTACGAGCAGTACTTC; CDR3aa: CASSLRSSGSVGTYEQYF
j_gene: TRBJ2-3; v_gene: TRBV30; d_gene: TRBD2; abundance: few; CDR3nt: TGTGCCTGGGCTAGCGGGAGCAGCACAGATACGCAGTATTTT; CDR3aa: CAWASGSSTDTQYF
j_gene: TRBJ1-5; v_gene: TRBV19; d_gene: -; abundance: once; CDR3nt: TGTGCCAGTAGTATAGAGGGGGTCAGCAATCAGCCCCAGCATTTT; CDR3aa: CASSIEGVSNQPQHF
j_gene: TRBJ2-3; v_gene: TRBV4-3; d_gene: -; abundance: few; CDR3nt: TGCGCCAGCAGCCAAGATGGGAGAAGCTCGACTCAAACCACAGATACGCAGTATTTT; CDR3aa: CASSQDGRSSTQTTDTQYF
j_gene: TRBJ2-5; v_gene: TRBV11-2; d_gene: TRBD2; abundance: -; CDR3nt: TGTGCCAGCAGCCAAAACGGACTAGCGGAAAAAGAGACCCAGTACTTC; CDR3aa: CASSQNGLAEKETQYF
j_gene: TRBJ2-3; v_gene: TRBV28; d_gene: TRBD1; abundance: few; CDR3nt: TGTGCCAGCAGCGTCCGGGGCAGGGGGCCAGATACGCAGTATTTT; CDR3aa: CASSVRGRGPDTQYF
j_gene: TRBJ2-1; v_gene: TRBV7-9; d_gene: -; abundance: -; CDR3nt: TGTGCCAGCAGCTCTCCCCGACAGTCTAACTCCTACAATGAGCAGTTCTTC; CDR3aa: CASSSPRQSNSYNEQFF
j_gene: TRBJ2-2; v_gene: TRBV7-2; d_gene: TRBD2; abundance: -; CDR3nt: TGTGCCAGCAGCACAGGCCTAGCGGGAGAAGCCGGGGAGCTGTTTTTT; CDR3aa: CASSTGLAGEAGELFF
j_gene: TRBJ2-3; v_gene: TRBV7-3; d_gene: -; abundance: -; CDR3nt: TGTGCCAGCAGCTTAGTCCCCAGGATTGGGGATACGCAGTATTTT; CDR3aa: CASSLVPRIGDTQYF
j_gene: TRBJ2-3; v_gene: TRBV6-1; d_gene: -; abundance: -; CDR3nt: TGTGCCAGCAGTTACGACCTAACCAGCACAGATACGCAGTATTTT; CDR3aa: CASSYDLTSTDTQYF
j_gene: TRBJ2-3; v_gene: TRBV7-8; d_gene: TRBD2; abundance: many; CDR3nt: TGTGCCAGCAGCTTAGTAGCGGGAGTTCCAGATACGCAGTATTTT; CDR3aa: CASSLVAGVPDTQYF
j_gene: TRBJ2-7; v_gene: TRBV7-9; d_gene: -; abundance: many; CDR3nt: TGTGCCAGCAGCTCAGGGACCGTCTCCTACGAGCAGTACTTC; CDR3aa: CASSSGTVSYEQYF
j_gene: TRBJ2-7; v_gene: TRBV2; d_gene: -; abundance: -; CDR3nt: TGTGCCACATGGAACCCGGGAGCCGACTACGAGCAGTACTTC; CDR3aa: CATWNPGADYEQYF
j_gene: TRBJ2-3; v_gene: TRBV7-3; d_gene: TRBD2; abundance: -; CDR3nt: TGTGCCAGCAGCCCGAGAGCGGGAGAGGCAGATACGCAGTATTTT; CDR3aa: CASSPRAGEADTQYF
j_gene: TRBJ2-1; v_gene: TRBV12-3/TRBV12-4; d_gene: TRBD2; abundance: few; CDR3nt: TGTGCCAGCAGTCGAGGACTAGCGGGACGTACCTACAATGAGCAGTTCTTC; CDR3aa: CASSRGLAGRTYNEQFF
j_gene: TRBJ1-1; v_gene: TRBV28; d_gene: -; abundance: -; CDR3nt: TGTGCCAGCAGACCCCCCAATGAGTGGGCTGAAGCTTTCTTT; CDR3aa: CASRPPNEWAEAFF
j_gene: TRBJ1-2; v_gene: TRBV7-2; d_gene: TRBD1; abundance: -; CDR3nt: TGTGCCAGCAGCTTAGCAGGGACAGGCACACATGGCTACACCTTC; CDR3aa: CASSLAGTGTHGYTF
j_gene: TRBJ1-1; v_gene: TRBV4-1; d_gene: -; abundance: -; CDR3nt: TGCGCCAGCAGCCAAGATATGAGGGGCACTGAAGCTTTCTTT; CDR3aa: CASSQDMRGTEAFF
j_gene: TRBJ2-1; v_gene: TRBV20-1; d_gene: -; abundance: many; CDR3nt: TGCAGTGCTAGGGTACCGGGACCACGGAGGGATGAGCAGTTCTTC; CDR3aa: CSARVPGPRRDEQFF
j_gene: TRBJ2-7; v_gene: TRBV7-2; d_gene: -; abundance: many; CDR3nt: TGTGCCAGCACCCCGGTGGGGGGCGGGGAGCAGTACTTC; CDR3aa: CASTPVGGGEQYF
j_gene: TRBJ2-5; v_gene: TRBV12-3/TRBV12-4; d_gene: TRBD1; abundance: few; CDR3nt: TGTGCCAGCAGTACTGGACGGGACAGGGGCCGAAAGACCCAGTACTTC; CDR3aa: CASSTGRDRGRKTQYF
j_gene: TRBJ2-3; v_gene: TRBV20-1; d_gene: TRBD2; abundance: few; CDR3nt: TGCAGTGCTACTCGGGGACTAGCGGCCACAGATACGCAGTATTTT; CDR3aa: CSATRGLAATDTQYF
j_gene: TRBJ1-2; v_gene: TRBV25-1; d_gene: -; abundance: -; CDR3nt: TGTGCCAGCAGTGAATTTGGCAGCTATGGCTACACCTTC; CDR3aa: CASSEFGSYGYTF
j_gene: TRBJ1-2; v_gene: TRBV20-1; d_gene: TRBD1; abundance: -; CDR3nt: TGCAGTAGCCGGGACAGGGGGGATGGTGGCTACACCTTC; CDR3aa: CSSRDRGDGGYTF
j_gene: TRBJ2-1; v_gene: TRBV6-2/TRBV6-3; d_gene: -; abundance: few; CDR3nt: TGTGCCAGCAGTTACTCGTTTTCCTACAATGAGCAGTTCTTC; CDR3aa: CASSYSFSYNEQFF
j_gene: TRBJ2-2; v_gene: TRBV7-9; d_gene: -; abundance: -; CDR3nt: TGTGCCAGCAGCTTAACCCTTCCGGGCGGGGAGCTGTTTTTT; CDR3aa: CASSLTLPGGELFF
j_gene: TRBJ2-3; v_gene: TRBV3-1; d_gene: TRBD2; abundance: -; CDR3nt: TGTGCCAGCAGCCGATGGACTAGCGGGAAGACAGATACGCAGTATTTT; CDR3aa: CASSRWTSGKTDTQYF
j_gene: TRBJ2-1; v_gene: TRBV6-1; d_gene: TRBD1; abundance: -; CDR3nt: TGTGCCAGCAGTGAATTAGGCGACAGGGCGATCAATGAGCAGTTCTTC; CDR3aa: CASSELGDRAINEQFF
j_gene: TRBJ1-6; v_gene: TRBV30; d_gene: TRBD1; abundance: -; CDR3nt: TGTGCCTGGAGTTCCATAGCGACAGGGGGGCTTTCACCCCTCCACTTT; CDR3aa: CAWSSIATGGLSPLHF
j_gene: TRBJ1-6; v_gene: TRBV20-1; d_gene: -; abundance: once; CDR3nt: TGCAGTGCTAGAGATCCGGGAGCACCCCTCCACTTT; CDR3aa: CSARDPGAPLHF
j_gene: TRBJ2-5; v_gene: TRBV7-2; d_gene: TRBD2; abundance: many; CDR3nt: TGTGCCAGCAGCCCTAATCCGGGACTAGCGAGCTCGAAAGAGACCCAGTACTTC; CDR3aa: CASSPNPGLASSKETQYF